The 27 T cell receptor beta chains in this list originate from one sample, sequenced in a study of blood T cell repertoires in COVID-19. Profiled with immunoSEQ multiplex PCR; TCRdb holds only in-frame clones, not every one. This table has 360,000 or so clones, 88% appearing once. The sequenced sample consisted of PBMCs or T cells enriched from blood (not recorded which). The receptors come from a woman aged 25-40 years who had been exposed to COVID-19.

The chain is built from TRBV19 and TRBJ1-5, with a possible D match to TRBD1 (6 bases). The V gene's germline CDR1 is LNHDA and CDR2 SQIVND (reference sequence). CDR3 length: 16 amino acids. Between the trimmed V and J ends, which lost 2 bases and 1 base, there was a span of 12 bases. CDR3 loop: CASSILRGRSNQPQHF. The CDR3 DNA reads TGTGCCAGTAGTATATTGCGGGGGCGGAGCAATCAGCCCCAGCATTTT.

This sequence joins TRBV7-9 and TRBJ2-5; D may be TRBD2 (6 bases). The CDR3 extends over 16 amino acids. Germline CDR1 is SEHNR and CDR2 is FQNEAQ (reference sequence). V was cut by 4 bases and J by 5 bases, with 20 bases left in between. The CDR3 DNA follows: TGTGCCAGCAGCTCCCCATCGGGCGGGAAGGGGGAGACCCAGTACTTC. As protein: CASSSPSGGKGETQYF.

The chain carries TRBV18 and TRBJ1-2, with 10 bases fitting TRBD1. This CDR3 is 15 amino acids long. Germline V lookup: CDR1 KGHSH, CDR2 LQKENI. The V and J ends lost 2 bases and 6 bases, in that order; junction bases with no gene match: 6. The CDR3 is CASSPRDRGEDGYTF. CDR3 nucleotide sequence: TGTGCCAGCTCACCAAGGGACAGGGGAGAGGATGGCTACACCTTC. Based on the CDR3 plus reference TRBV18 and TRBJ1-2, the full variable domain is NAGVMQNPRHLVRRRGQEARLRCSPMKGHSHVYWYRQLPEEGLKFMVYLQKENIIDESGMPKERFSAEFPKEGPSILRIQQVVRGDSAAYFCASSPRDRGEDGYTFGSGTRLTVV.

The gene calls are TRBV21-1 and TRBJ2-7; TRBD2 is the table's D call, not checked against the DNA. TRBV21-1 counts as a pseudogene. This CDR3 has 19 residues. CDR3 region: CASSKDPGLALRSSYEQYF. In nucleotides, the CDR3 is TGTGCCAGCAGCAAAGATCCTGGACTAGCGCTTAGGAGCTCCTACGAGCAGTACTTC.

This chain links TRBV28 with TRBJ1-3; unclear D gene. The germline V gene has CDR1 MDHEN and CDR2 SYDVKM. CDR3 size: 14 residues. The germline V and J ends were trimmed by 6 bases and 0 bases, with 9 bases remaining between them. CDR3 region: CASSPGHSGNTIYF. In DNA, the CDR3 is TGTGCCAGCAGCCCGGGTCACTCTGGAAACACCATATATTTT.

This clone occurred a few times. The chain combines TRBV5-1 with TRBJ2-4, with 8 bases matching TRBD1. With 0 bases clipped from V and 4 bases from J, the junction kept 3 bases outside the gene matches. CDR1 is SGHRS, CDR2 YFSETQ, per germline. The length of the CDR3 is 15 residues. In DNA, the CDR3 is TGCGCCAGCAGCTTGGGACAGGGGCAGAAAAACATTCAGTACTTC. Translated, it gives CASSLGQGQKNIQYF.

The V and J genes are TRBV2 and TRBJ2-3; maybe TRBD1 (6 bases). This CDR3 is built from 17 residues. Deletions cut 4 bases from V and 2 bases from J, with 19 bases between. CDR1 and CDR2 (germline): SNHLY, FYNNEI. CDR3 protein: CASSGGQPSLNTDTQYF. The DNA of the CDR3 is TGTGCCAGCAGTGGAGGACAGCCATCCCTAAACACAGATACGCAGTATTTT. The full variable domain, completed using reference TRBV2 and TRBJ2-3, is EPEVTQTPSHQVTQMGQEVILRCVPISNHLYFYWYRQILGQKVEFLVSFYNNEISEKSEIFDDQFSVERPDGSNFTLKIRSTKLEDSAMYFCASSGGQPSLNTDTQYFGPGTRLTVL.

The CDR3 sequence is CSASDRVTYEQYF. The CDR3 DNA follows: TGCAGCGCCAGCGACAGGGTAACCTACGAGCAGTACTTC. The chain is built from TRBV29-1 and TRBJ2-7; 7 bases are shared with TRBD1. CDR1 is SQVTM and CDR2 is ANQGSEA in the germline V gene. This CDR3 region has 13 residues. Unmatched junction bases numbered 8, after V lost 7 bases and J lost 2 bases.

The chain uses TRBV27 and TRBJ1-1; perhaps TRBD1 as D (6 bases). CDR3 length: 13 residues. V shed 6 bases and J shed 5 bases, with 13 bases lying between them. Germline CDR1 is MNHEY and CDR2 is SMNVEV (reference sequence). The CDR3 region has the DNA TGTGCCAGCAGGGCTAGGGGGGGGACTGAAGCTTTCTTT. It codes for CASRARGGTEAFF.

The J gene is TRBJ1-1, the V gene TRBV28; 7 nucleotides line up with TRBD1. This CDR3 spans 14 amino acids. The V gene's germline CDR1 is MDHEN and CDR2 SYDVKM. J lost 3 bases, V lost 7 bases, and 8 bases had no gene match. For the CDR3, the DNA is TGTGCCAGCAACCTACAGGGGTTTGACACTGAAGCTTTCTTT. Amino acid sequence: CASNLQGFDTEAFF. The whole variable domain, remainder taken from reference TRBV28 and TRBJ1-1, is DVKVTQSSRYLVKRTGEKVFLECVQDMDHENMFWYRQDPGLGLRLIYFSYDVKMKEKGDIPEGYSVSREKKERFSLILESASTNQTSMYLCASNLQGFDTEAFFGQGTRLTVV.

There are a few counts of this clone. The V call is TRBV6-5, the J call TRBJ2-7; no firm D call. Germline V CDR1 and CDR2: MNHEY, SVGAGI. This CDR3 has 13 amino acids. V lost 11 bases, J lost 3 bases, and 17 bases lay in between. CDR3 DNA sequence: TGTGCCGCTCGGCGGTCCCGAATCTACGAGCAGTACTTC. Its translation is CAARRSRIYEQYF.

The chain carries TRBV1 and TRBJ1-1; TRBD1, the table's D call, lacks a check against the DNA. TRBV1 is a pseudogene locus. The CDR3 contains 17 residues. As DNA, the CDR3 is TGCACCAGCAGCCAAGACAGGACACATTTTCCGGACACTGAAGCTTTCTTT. Protein: CTSSQDRTHFPDTEAFF.

The chain employs TRBV27 and TRBJ2-3; 10 nucleotides line up with TRBD2. V lost 6 bases to trimming and J lost 4 bases; unmatched junction nucleotides: 7. CDR1 and CDR2 (germline): MNHEY, SMNVEV (reference sequence). This CDR3 comprises 15 residues. CDR3 sequence: CASSLLAGWADTQYF. The CDR3 DNA sequence: TGTGCCAGCAGCCTACTAGCGGGATGGGCAGATACGCAGTATTTT.

The V call is TRBV11-3, the J call TRBJ2-7, with 8 bases fitting TRBD1. The CDR3 length is 16 residues. V dropped 6 bases and J dropped 1; count of bases not matched to a gene: 11. Germline assignment: CDR1 SGHNT and CDR2 YENEEA. The CDR3 is CASSRSRTGSSYEQYF. As DNA, the CDR3 is TGTGCCAGCAGTCGATCACGGACAGGGAGTTCCTACGAGCAGTACTTC.

The chain joins TRBV14 to TRBJ2-7; D not certain. The CDR3 is made up of 13 amino acids. V was clipped by 6 bases and J by 7 bases, with 16 bases between them. Germline CDR1 reads SGHDN; CDR2 reads FVKESK. CDR3 sequence (DNA): TGTGCCAGCAGTCGAAACCCAGGTTATGAGCAGTACTTC. Its translation: CASSRNPGYEQYF.

The count of this clone is one. J is TRBJ2-1 and V is TRBV29-1; D may be TRBD2 (5 bases). V lost 3 bases and J 6 bases, leaving 15 bases between the germline ends. CDR1 is SQVTM, CDR2 ANQGSEA, per germline. There are 14 residues in the CDR3. DNA of the CDR3: TGCAGCGTTGAGGAGGCTGCCTTGGGCAATGAGCAGTTCTTC. Encoded protein: CSVEEAALGNEQFF.

This clone appeared once. The chain links TRBV2 to TRBJ2-3; weak D call: TRBD1 (6 bases). Germline V gives CDR1 SNHLY, CDR2 FYNNEI. Trimming pared 7 bases from V and 2 bases from J, leaving 13 bases between. CDR3 length: 14 residues. The CDR3 DNA is TGTGCCAGCACCAGACAGGCCGTCACAGATACGCAGTATTTT. Its protein is CASTRQAVTDTQYF.

The chain has TRBV19 and TRBJ2-1; D not certain. This CDR3 is 12 amino acids long. The ends were cut back, 3 bases at V and 4 bases at J, with 4 bases in the middle. Germline V gene sequence: CDR1 LNHDA, CDR2 SQIVND (reference sequence). This chain's CDR3 is CASSILYNEQFF. The CDR3 coding sequence is TGTGCCAGTAGTATCCTATACAATGAGCAGTTCTTC.

This clone has at least ten counts. The gene calls are TRBV21-1 and TRBJ1-6. TRBV21-1 represents a pseudogene. This CDR3 spans 11 amino acids. The DNA of the CDR3 is TGTGCCAGCAGCTTGGGAGGACCCCTCCACTTT. Amino acid sequence: CASSLGGPLHF.

The V and J genes are TRBV5-1 and TRBJ1-6; D ambiguous. Trimming stripped 0 bases from V and 1 base from J, with 8 bases between. Germline V gives CDR1 SGHRS, CDR2 YFSETQ. The CDR3 length is 16 residues. In DNA form, the CDR3 reads TGCGCCAGCAGCTTGGAAGCGGGTTCCTATAATTCACCCCTCCACTTT. Its protein is CASSLEAGSYNSPLHF.

The chain joins TRBV7-9 to TRBJ1-3, with a possible D match to TRBD1 (6 bases). The V end lost 5 bases, the J end lost 2 bases, and 19 bases lay between the germline ends. Germline assignment: CDR1 SEHNR and CDR2 FQNEAQ (reference sequence). CDR3 size: 17 residues. The chain's CDR3 is CASSEWTAEPTGNTIYF. CDR3 DNA sequence: TGTGCCAGCAGCGAATGGACAGCGGAGCCCACTGGAAACACCATATATTTT.

This clone was counted a single time. In nucleotides, the CDR3 is TGTGCCAGCAGCTCTCGGGACAGACCCAATTCACCCCTCCACTTT. Translated, it gives CASSSRDRPNSPLHF. The rearrangement uses TRBV9 and TRBJ1-6; 7 bases are a match to TRBD1. Germline lookup yields CDR1 SGDLS and CDR2 YYNGEE. V lost 4 bases to trimming and J lost 7 bases; unmatched junction nucleotides: 8. This CDR3 region has 15 residues.

The table lists this clone with a count of one. The chain links TRBV10-3 to TRBJ2-5; 7 bases fit TRBD2. The trim removed 7 bases at V and 2 bases at J, leaving 7 bases unmatched. The germline V gene encodes CDR1 ENHRY and CDR2 SYGVKD. The CDR3 length is 14 residues. Here the CDR3 reads CAIKSGARQETQYF. CDR3 bases: TGTGCCATCAAGAGCGGGGCCAGACAAGAGACCCAGTACTTC.

This clone was found a few times. The genes are TRBV27 and TRBJ2-5; possible D gene TRBD2, 7 bases. Germline CDR1 MNHEY, CDR2 SMNVEV (reference sequence). The CDR3 contains 16 residues. V was pared by 3 bases and J by 1 base, with 15 bases between. The CDR3 DNA reads TGTGCCAGCAGTTTGGGGGCGGGACTACTCCAAGAGACCCAGTACTTC. Translated: CASSLGAGLLQETQYF.

This sequence joins TRBV7-8 and TRBJ2-6; possibly TRBD2 for D (5 bases). CDR1 is SGHVS and CDR2 is FQNEAQ in the germline V gene. V was trimmed by 8 bases and J by 4 bases, leaving 9 bases between them. CDR3 length: 13 residues. The CDR3: CASEGPGANVLTF. CDR3 DNA sequence: TGTGCCAGCGAGGGCCCCGGGGCCAACGTCCTGACTTTC. The full variable domain, rest sourced from reference TRBV7-8 and TRBJ2-6, is GAGVSQSPRYKVAKRGQDVALRCDPISGHVSLFWYQQALGQGPEFLTYFQNEAQLDKSGLPSDRFFAERPEGSVSTLKIQRTQQEDSAVYLCASEGPGANVLTFGAGSRLTVL.

The V call is TRBV6-5, the J call TRBJ2-1, with TRBD2 matching over 7 bases. Germline V gene sequence: CDR1 MNHEY, CDR2 SVGAGI. The CDR3 extends over 15 amino acids. V was clipped by 7 bases and J by 1 base; unmatched bases: 7. This CDR3 reads CASTKAGRSYNEQFF. In nucleotides, the CDR3 is TGTGCCAGCACCAAAGCGGGAAGATCCTACAATGAGCAGTTCTTC.

This chain connects TRBV6-6 to TRBJ1-5; D call uncertain. Per germline, CDR1 MNHNY and CDR2 SVGAGI (reference sequence). Trimming took off 5 bases at V and 6 bases at J, with 20 bases between the two ends. The CDR3 covers 16 residues. The CDR3 reads CASSREEASPFQPQHF. As DNA, the CDR3 is TGTGCCAGCAGTCGAGAAGAGGCCTCCCCGTTTCAGCCCCAGCATTTT.